The clone carrying this T cell receptor (beta chain) was counted a few times. Under the authors' procedure: How many nucleated cells were present was estimated from reference gene primer amplification. The data were produced by immunoSEQ multiplex PCR, yet TCRdb's version contains in-frame clones alone and is incomplete. The DNA was the basis for D and trimming; V, J and clone size are from that table. The sample records some 120,000 clones, around four fifths being singletons. The CDR3 is made up of 16 amino acids. Germline CDR1 reads MNHNS; CDR2 reads SASEGT. Trimming at V came to 4 bases and at J to 4 bases, leaving 3 bases not matched to a gene. These data come from a study of blood T cell repertoires in COVID-19. At the level of the study: Collection of acute and convalescent COVID-19 samples took place in the United States, Italy and Spain. From T cells, B-cell-depleted T cells, or PBMCs came the material, which was cDNA or gDNA.

The material sequenced was peripheral blood. The chain joins TRBV6-1 to TRBJ2-1; TRBD2 aligns across 14 bases. The sequence derives from a man aged 60 to 75 with acute or convalescent COVID-19. The chain's CDR3 is CASSGRLAGGYNEQFF. CDR3 DNA sequence: TGTGCCAGCAGTGGCCGACTAGCGGGGGGGTACAATGAGCAGTTCTTC.